This T cell receptor beta chain emerged from a study of CD8 T cells in Susac syndrome. Reverse transcription of about 0.45 to 1 ug RNA was carried out with random hexamers. Via MiXCR, TCRdb re-called the immunoSEQ multiplex PCR reads, giving one row per CDR3 protein. The profile shows about 200,000 distinct CDR3 sequences, roughly 96% of them singletons. V shed 7 bases and J shed 5 bases, with 15 bases lying between them. CDR1 is DFQATT and CDR2 is SNEGSKA in the germline V gene (reference sequence). The CDR3 runs 13 residues. Sequencing was performed on CD4+ T cells from PBMCs. V usage is TRBV20-1 and J usage is TRBJ1-5; tentative D call: TRBD1 (5 bases). The sequence came from a human donor in good health. CDR3 nucleotide sequence: TGCAGTGGCCAGACAGAGGACGATCAGCCCCAGCATTTT. Translation: CSGQTEDDQPQHF.